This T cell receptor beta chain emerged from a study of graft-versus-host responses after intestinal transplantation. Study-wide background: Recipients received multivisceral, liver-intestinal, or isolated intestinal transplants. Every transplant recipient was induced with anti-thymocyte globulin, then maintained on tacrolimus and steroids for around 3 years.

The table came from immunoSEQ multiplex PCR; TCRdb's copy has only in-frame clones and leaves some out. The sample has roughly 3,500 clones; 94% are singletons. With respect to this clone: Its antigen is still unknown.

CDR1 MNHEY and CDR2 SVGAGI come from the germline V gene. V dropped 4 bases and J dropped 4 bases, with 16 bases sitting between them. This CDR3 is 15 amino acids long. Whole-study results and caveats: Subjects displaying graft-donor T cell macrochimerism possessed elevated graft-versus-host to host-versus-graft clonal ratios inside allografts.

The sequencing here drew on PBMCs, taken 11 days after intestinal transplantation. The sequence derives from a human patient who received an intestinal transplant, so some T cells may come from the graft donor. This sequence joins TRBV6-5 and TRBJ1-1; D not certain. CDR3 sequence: CASSSRTPASTEAFF. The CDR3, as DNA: TGTGCCAGCAGTTCTCGGACCCCGGCGAGCACTGAAGCTTTCTTT.